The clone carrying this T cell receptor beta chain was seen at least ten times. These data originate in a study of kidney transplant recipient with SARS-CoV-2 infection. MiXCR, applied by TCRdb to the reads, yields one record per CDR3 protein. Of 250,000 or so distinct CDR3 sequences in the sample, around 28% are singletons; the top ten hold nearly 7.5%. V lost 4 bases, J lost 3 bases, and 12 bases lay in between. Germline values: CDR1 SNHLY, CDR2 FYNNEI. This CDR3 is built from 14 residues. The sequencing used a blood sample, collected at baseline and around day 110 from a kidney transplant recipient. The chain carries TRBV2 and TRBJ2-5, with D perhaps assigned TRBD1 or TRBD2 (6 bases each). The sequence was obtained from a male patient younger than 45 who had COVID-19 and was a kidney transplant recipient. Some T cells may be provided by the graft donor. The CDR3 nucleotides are TGTGCCAGCAGTGGGTCGAGGGGGGAAGAGACCCAGTACTTC. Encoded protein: CASSGSRGEETQYF.